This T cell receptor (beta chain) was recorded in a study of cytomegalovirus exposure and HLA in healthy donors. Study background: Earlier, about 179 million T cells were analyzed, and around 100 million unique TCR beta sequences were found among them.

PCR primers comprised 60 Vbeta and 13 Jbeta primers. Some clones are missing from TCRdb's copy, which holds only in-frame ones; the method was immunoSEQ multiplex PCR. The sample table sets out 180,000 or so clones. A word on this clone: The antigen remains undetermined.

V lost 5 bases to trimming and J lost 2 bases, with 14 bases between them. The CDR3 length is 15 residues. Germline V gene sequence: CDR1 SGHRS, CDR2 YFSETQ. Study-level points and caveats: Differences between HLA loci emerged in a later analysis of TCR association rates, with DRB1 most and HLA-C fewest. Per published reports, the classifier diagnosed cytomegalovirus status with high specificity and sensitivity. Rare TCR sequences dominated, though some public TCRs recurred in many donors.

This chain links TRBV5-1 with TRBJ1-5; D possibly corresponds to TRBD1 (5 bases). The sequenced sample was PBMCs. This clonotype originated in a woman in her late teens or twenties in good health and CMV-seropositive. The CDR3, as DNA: TGCGCCAGCAGTAAGGAAGGGGATCGCAATCAGCCCCAGCATTTT. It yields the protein CASSKEGDRNQPQHF.